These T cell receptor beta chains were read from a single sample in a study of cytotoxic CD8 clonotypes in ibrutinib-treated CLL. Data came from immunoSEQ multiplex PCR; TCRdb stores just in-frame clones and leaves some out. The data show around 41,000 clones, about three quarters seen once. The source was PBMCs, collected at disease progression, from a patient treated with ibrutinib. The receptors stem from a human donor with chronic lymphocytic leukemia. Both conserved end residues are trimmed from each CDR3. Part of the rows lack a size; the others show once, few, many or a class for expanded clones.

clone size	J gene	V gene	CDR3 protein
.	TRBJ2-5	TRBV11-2	ASSFHSRTETQY
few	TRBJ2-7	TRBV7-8	ASSLGFSYEQY
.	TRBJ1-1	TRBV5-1	VSSLGNTGFIAEAF
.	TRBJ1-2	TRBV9	ASSAGTGWGIYGYT
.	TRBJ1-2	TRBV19	ASNDRGTNYGYT
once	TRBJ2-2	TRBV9	ASSVAGGAGTGELF
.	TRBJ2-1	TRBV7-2	ASSLGLWWDEQF
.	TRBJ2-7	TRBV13	ASSLVTQPYEQY
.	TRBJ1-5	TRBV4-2	ASSQEGREGSQPQH
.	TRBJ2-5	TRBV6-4	ASSDSERGASQETQY
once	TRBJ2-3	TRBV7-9	ASSLRGGITDTQY
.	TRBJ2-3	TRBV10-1	ASSPTTSSPDTQY
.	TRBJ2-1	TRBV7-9	ASSLGQWGQKF
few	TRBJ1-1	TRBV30	AQGGKEAF
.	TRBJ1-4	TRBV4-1	ASSQKGATNEKLF
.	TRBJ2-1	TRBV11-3	ASSPSRQALGSGQF
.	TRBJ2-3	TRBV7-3	ASSFYRSGGADTQY
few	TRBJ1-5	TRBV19	ASNDGGRSSQPQH
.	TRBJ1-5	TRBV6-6	ASSYGGAGGKPQH
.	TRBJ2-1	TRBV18	ASSPASSGRWYNEQF
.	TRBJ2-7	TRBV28	ASSDSPGFWQY
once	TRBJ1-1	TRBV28	ASRRTGFMNTEAF
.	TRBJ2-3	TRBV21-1	ASRPGGTDTQY
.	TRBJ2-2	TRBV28	ASSTGGTGELF
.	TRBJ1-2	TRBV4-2	ASSRLPGTNYGYT
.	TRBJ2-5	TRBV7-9	ASSKGAGQGAETQY
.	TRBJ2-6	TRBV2	ASRSFGANVLT
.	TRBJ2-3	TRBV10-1	ASSESGVADTQY
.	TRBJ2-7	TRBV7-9	ASSADYREQY
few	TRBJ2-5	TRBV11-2	ASSLAGGETQY
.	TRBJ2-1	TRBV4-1	ASSQAPRVAGGLGEQF
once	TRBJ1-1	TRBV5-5	ASSFIGWLGTMNTEAF
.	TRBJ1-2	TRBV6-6	ASGFNYGYT
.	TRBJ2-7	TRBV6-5	ASSYATTAHWEQY
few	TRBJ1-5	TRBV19	ATRDGHQGPQH
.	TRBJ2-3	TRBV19	ASSIELAGVADTQY
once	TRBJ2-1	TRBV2	ATPGRRTNEQF
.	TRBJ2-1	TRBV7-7	ASSVAGTSGTYNEQF
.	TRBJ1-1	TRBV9	ASSADSMGTGAF
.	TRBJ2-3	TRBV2	ASKRTSLHTDTQY
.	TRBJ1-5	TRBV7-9	ASSLATGNQPQH
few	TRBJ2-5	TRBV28	ASRPSGTSGRETQY
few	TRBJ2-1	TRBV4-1	ASSHPAGSSYNEQF
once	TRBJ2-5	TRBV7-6	ASGGYGETQY
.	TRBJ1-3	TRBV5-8	ASRPPGQGNTIY
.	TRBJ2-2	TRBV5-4	ASSLGAGDTGELF
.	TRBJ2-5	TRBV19	ASSNSRQETQY
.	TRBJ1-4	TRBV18	ASSPPNREELF
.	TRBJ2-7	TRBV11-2	ASSDGAAYEQY
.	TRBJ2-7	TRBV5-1	ASSLQGSYEQY
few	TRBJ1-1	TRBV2	ASSAGGNTEAF
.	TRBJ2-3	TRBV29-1	SVEDPGAITDTQY
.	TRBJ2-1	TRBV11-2	ASSLHLAGGPSYNEQF
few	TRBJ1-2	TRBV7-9	ASGAYGYT
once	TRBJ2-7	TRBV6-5	ASSYSIQYEQY
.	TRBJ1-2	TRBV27	ASSSSGTFIGDGYT